This TCR beta chain is drawn from a study of blood T cell repertoires in COVID-19. Study context: COVID-19 samples collected from the United States, Italy and Spain covered acute and convalescent phases. Sources were T cells, B-cell-depleted T cells, or PBMCs; the material itself was cDNA or gDNA.

Germline V gene sequence: CDR1 GTSNPN, CDR2 SVGIG (reference sequence). V was cut by 2 bases and J by 0 bases, with 5 bases left in between. CDR3 size: 13 residues. Authors' methods: Amplification from reference gene primers served as the basis for estimated nucleated cell counts. Data came from immunoSEQ multiplex PCR; TCRdb stores just in-frame clones and leaves some out. The V and J calls and clone size were taken over from that table, and D and trimming were inferred from the DNA. This table holds 300,000 or so clones, about four fifths found once. The chain is built from TRBV30 and TRBJ1-5; no reliable D call. The clonotype was recovered from a woman aged 45-59 years with acute or convalescent COVID-19. The sequencing sample was made of peripheral blood. CDR3 DNA sequence: TGTGCCTGGAGTCCCTATAGCAATCAGCCCCAGCATTTT. Translation: CAWSPYSNQPQHF.